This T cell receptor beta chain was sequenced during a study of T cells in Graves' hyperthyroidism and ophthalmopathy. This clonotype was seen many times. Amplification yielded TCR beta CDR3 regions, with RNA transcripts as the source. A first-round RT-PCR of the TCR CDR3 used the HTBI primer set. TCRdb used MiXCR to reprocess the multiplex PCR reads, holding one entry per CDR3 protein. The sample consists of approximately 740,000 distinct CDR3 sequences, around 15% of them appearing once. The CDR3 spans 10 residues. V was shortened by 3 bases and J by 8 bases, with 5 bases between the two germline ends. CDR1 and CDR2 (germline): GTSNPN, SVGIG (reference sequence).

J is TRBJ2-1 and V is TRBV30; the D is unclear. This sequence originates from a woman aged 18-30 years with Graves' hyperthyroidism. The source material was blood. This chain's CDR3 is CAWRHHEQFF. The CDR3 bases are TGTGCCTGGAGACATCATGAGCAGTTCTTC. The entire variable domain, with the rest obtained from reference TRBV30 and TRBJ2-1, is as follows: SQTIHQWPATLVQPVGSPLSLECTVEGTSNPNLYWYRQAAGRGLQLLFYSVGIGQISSEVPQNLSASRPQDRQFILSSKKLLLSDSGFYLCAWRHHEQFFGPGTRLTVL.